These 8 T cell receptor beta chains were all obtained from the same sample, sequenced in a study of glioma-infiltrating T cells (dated by TCRdb to about 2016). This sample was sequenced with an Illumina MiSeq. TCR alpha and beta CDR3 regions were amplified with the iRepertoire nested amplicon-rescue multiplex PCR (arm-PCR) platform from RNA. TCRdb reworked the public reads: Q25 trimming with fastp, MiXCR clone assembly, productive beta chains retained. Entries that share a CDR3 protein sequence are merged under the most common genes and DNA. Across this sample there are fewer than 200,000 distinct CDR3 sequences, with more than 30% seen only once. Of the sample, around 21% falls within the top ten clones. Specimen: glioma tissue, nonneoplastic brain tissue, or PBMCs (not recorded which). These receptor sequences come from a human donor with low-grade glioma or glioblastoma, undergoing nonglioma brain surgery, or in good health (not recorded which).

This clonotype was counted at least ten times. V gene TRBV28 combines with J gene TRBJ2-7, with TRBD2 matching 10 bases. CDR3 length: 16 residues. Germline-derived CDR1 and CDR2 are MDHEN and SYDVKM. The J segment lost 5 bases and the V segment lost 8 bases, leaving 15 bases of the junction unmatched. CDR3 in DNA: TGTGCCAGCCTGATGAGGAGCGGGAGGGAAGGGGACGAGCAGTACTTC. Amino acids: CASLMRSGREGDEQYF. The variable domain in full, with the rest retrieved from reference TRBV28 and TRBJ2-7, is DVKVTQSSRYLVKRTGEKVFLECVQDMDHENMFWYRQDPGLGLRLIYFSYDVKMKEKGDIPEGYSVSREKKERFSLILESASTNQTSMYLCASLMRSGREGDEQYFGPGTRLTVT.

Turning to this clonotype: At one end, the junction sequence differs from germline, possibly due to a read error. The rearrangement uses TRBV20-1 and TRBJ2-5, with D uncertain. The CDR3 has 15 amino acids. CDR1 DFQATT and CDR2 SNEGSKA come from the germline V gene (reference sequence). The CDR3 reads CSAKVVTWEQETQSF. The CDR3 coding sequence is TGCAGTGCTAAAGTCGTTACATGGGAACAAGAGACACAGTCCTTC.

With regard to this clonotype: A much larger clone differs by one base, so this may be a read error. The chain carries TRBV4-1 and TRBJ2-3; 10 bases line up with TRBD1. V lost 5 bases and J lost 5; bases outside the gene matches: 7. The CDR3 covers 15 residues. CDR1 is MGHRA, CDR2 YSYEKL, per germline. In nucleotides, the CDR3 is TGCGCCAGCAGCTCCCGGGACAGGGGAAGAGATACGCAGTATTTT. Translating it yields CASSSRDRGRDTQYF.

This chain uses TRBV7-9 with TRBJ1-4; weak D call: TRBD1 (5 bases). The ends were cut back, 1 base at V and 0 bases at J, with 12 bases in the middle. The CDR3 is made up of 17 amino acids. Per germline, CDR1 SEHNR and CDR2 FQNEAQ (reference sequence). The CDR3: CASSLGTDSATNEKLFF. As DNA, the CDR3 is TGTGCCAGCAGCTTAGGCACTGACAGTGCAACTAATGAAAAACTGTTTTTT.

This clonotype came up many times. This chain joins TRBV7-2 and TRBJ1-5; TRBD1 matches 7 bases. Looked up from germline, CDR1 is SGHTA and CDR2 is FQGNSA. With V trimmed by 0 bases and J by 4 bases, 12 bases remained unmatched. The CDR3 covers 18 residues. Here the CDR3 reads CASSLAAPSGQVNQPQHF. CDR3 coding DNA: TGTGCCAGCAGCTTAGCAGCACCAAGTGGACAGGTAAATCAGCCCCAGCATTTT.

The chain recombines TRBV5-8 with TRBJ1-5, with 11 bases lining up with TRBD1. This CDR3 is 20 amino acids long. The germline gives CDR1 SGHTS, CDR2 YDEGEE. The trim removed 0 bases at V and 2 bases at J, leaving 13 bases unmatched. DNA for the CDR3: TGTGCCAGCAGCTTGGAGTATGGGACAGGGGGAGGGTATCGCAATCAGCCCCAGCATTTT. Its translation: CASSLEYGTGGGYRNQPQHF.

The chain has TRBV30 and TRBJ2-1; D may be TRBD2 (6 bases). This CDR3 spans 13 amino acids. Germline loops: CDR1 GTSNPN, CDR2 SVGIG (reference sequence). V was shortened by 4 bases and J by 9 bases, with 16 bases between the two germline ends. The CDR3 region is CAWIPRGSAEQFF. In nucleotides, the CDR3 is TGTGCCTGGATCCCCCGGGGGAGCGCTGAGCAGTTCTTC.

This clonotype was picked up many times. The chain joins TRBV25-1 to TRBJ2-5, with D tentatively TRBD2 (5 bases). The CDR3 extends over 17 amino acids. Between the trimmed V and J ends, which lost 2 bases and 5 bases, there was a span of 21 bases. Germline CDR1 MGHDK, CDR2 SYGVNS. The CDR3 spells CASSEPAGWAARETQYF. As DNA, the CDR3 is TGTGCCAGCAGTGAACCTGCGGGTTGGGCCGCGCGGGAGACCCAGTACTTC.